These 21 T cell receptor beta chains originate from one sample sequenced in a study of T cells in Graves' hyperthyroidism and ophthalmopathy. Amplified regions were TCR beta CDR3 sequences from RNA transcripts. HTBI primers were employed in a first-round RT-PCR of the TCR CDR3. TCRdb re-called the multiplex PCR reads with MiXCR, one entry per CDR3 protein. The profile covers fewer than 400,000 distinct CDR3 sequences, with more than 20% appearing a single time and 73% taken by the ten largest. Sequenced input: blood. These receptors were collected from a man aged 50-59 years with Graves' hyperthyroidism.

V gene TRBV7-3 combines with J gene TRBJ2-2, with 7 bases that match TRBD2. The CDR3 length is 17 residues. Germline V gene data show CDR1 as SGHTA and CDR2 as FQGTGA. V lost 2 bases to trimming and J lost 4 bases; unmatched junction nucleotides: 10. The CDR3 here is CASSLSGQGGSTGELFF. DNA of the CDR3: TGTGCCAGCAGCTTATCAGGGCAGGGAGGGAGCACCGGGGAGCTGTTTTTT.

The chain couples TRBV6-1 to TRBJ2-5; maybe TRBD1 (5 bases). V dropped 5 bases and J dropped 5 bases, with 12 bases sitting between them. CDR1 is MNHNS and CDR2 is SASEGT in the germline V gene. This CDR3 spans 13 amino acids. The CDR3 nucleotides are TGTGCCAGCAGTATCAGGGTTGCGGAGACCCAGTACTTC. It encodes CASSIRVAETQYF.

This clonotype was recorded at least ten times. CDR3 nucleotide sequence: TGTGCCTGGAGTACGGGGACCATGAACACTGAAGCTTTCTTT. It translates to CAWSTGTMNTEAFF. V usage is TRBV30 and J usage is TRBJ1-1; weak D call: TRBD1 (5 bases). V lost 2 bases and J lost 0, with 10 bases in between. This CDR3 has 14 amino acids. Looked up from germline, CDR1 is GTSNPN and CDR2 is SVGIG (reference sequence).

The V and J genes are TRBV20-1 and TRBJ1-2, with TRBD1 matching over 7 bases. Germline CDR1 DFQATT, CDR2 SNEGSKA (reference sequence). The CDR3 spans 14 residues. Trimming took 4 bases from V and 4 from J; bases not matched to a gene: 9. CDR3 sequence: CSATGRGRGYGYTF. CDR3 in DNA: TGCAGTGCTACTGGTAGGGGGCGAGGCTATGGCTACACCTTC.

The gene calls are TRBV7-9 and TRBJ2-5, with 9 bases matching TRBD1. Germline V lookup: CDR1 SEHNR, CDR2 FQNEAQ (reference sequence). CDR3 length: 17 amino acids. V gave up 2 bases and J gave up 2 bases; unmatched junction bases: 9. Here the CDR3 reads CASSLLTGGGGQETQYF. CDR3 coding DNA: TGTGCCAGCAGCTTACTCACAGGGGGCGGTGGACAAGAGACCCAGTACTTC.

This clonotype was detected a few times. The rearrangement joins TRBV6-2 or TRBV6-3 to TRBJ1-2; no reliable D call. Trimming pared 7 bases from V and 1 base from J, leaving 10 bases between. Germline CDR1 is MNHEY and CDR2 is SVGEGT. This CDR3 has 13 amino acids. The CDR3 sequence is CASKAGDNYGYTF. DNA for the CDR3: TGTGCCAGCAAAGCCGGGGATAACTATGGCTACACCTTC.

The table lists this clonotype with a few counts. This chain joins TRBV5-1 and TRBJ2-7; TRBD2 matches at 7 bases. Germline values: CDR1 SGHRS, CDR2 YFSETQ. This CDR3 is built from 15 residues. Unmatched junction bases numbered 7, after V lost 4 bases and J lost 0 bases. CDR3 in amino acids: CASSPLGGSSYEQYF. CDR3 bases: TGCGCCAGCAGCCCCCTGGGGGGGTCCTCCTACGAGCAGTACTTC.

This clonotype is a singleton in its sample. The rearrangement uses TRBV28 and TRBJ2-3, with 9 nucleotides matching TRBD1. Trimming took 3 bases from V and 0 from J; bases not matched to a gene: 10. Germline values: CDR1 MDHEN, CDR2 SYDVKM. The CDR3 contains 18 residues. The chain's CDR3 is CASSFPDRGGPSTDTQYF. CDR3 bases: TGTGCCAGCAGTTTCCCGGACAGGGGAGGTCCCAGCACAGATACGCAGTATTTT.

This clonotype showed up just a few times. The chain is built from TRBV10-3 and TRBJ2-3; TRBD2 matches 13 bases. The CDR3 extends over 17 amino acids. J was trimmed by 6 bases and V by 6 bases; bases with no gene match: 12. CDR1 and CDR2 from the germline V gene are ENHRY and SYGVKD. In nucleotides, the CDR3 is TGTGCCATCAGGAGACTTGGACTAGCGGGAGTAAGGGATACGCAGTATTTT. It translates to CAIRRLGLAGVRDTQYF.

The chain combines TRBV5-1 with TRBJ2-3, with 8 bases identical to TRBD2. The junction had 7 bases not matched to a gene; V was cut back by 7 bases and J by 0 bases. The germline V gene has CDR1 SGHRS and CDR2 YFSETQ. The CDR3 contains 15 residues. The CDR3 bases are TGCGCCAGCGGCGTAGCGGGAATAAGCACAGATACGCAGTATTTT. It specifies CASGVAGISTDTQYF.

This clonotype was observed a few times. This rearrangement joins TRBV11-3 to TRBJ2-2; weak D call: TRBD2 (6 bases). The CDR3 loop spans 15 amino acids. The germline V and J ends were trimmed by 7 bases and 4 bases, with 16 bases remaining between them. Per germline, CDR1 SGHNT and CDR2 YENEEA. The CDR3 DNA follows: TGTGCCAGCACCAAGGGGCAGGGAGGCACCGGGGAGCTGTTTTTT. Its protein is CASTKGQGGTGELFF.

J is TRBJ1-2 and V is TRBV29-1; D ambiguous. The CDR3 loop spans 13 amino acids. V was clipped by 1 base and J by 2 bases, with 8 bases between them. Germline loops: CDR1 SQVTM, CDR2 ANQGSEA. The CDR3 DNA reads TGCAGCGTTGAAGGGCAGTCGAACTATGGCTACACCTTC. Protein: CSVEGQSNYGYTF.

This clonotype was detected many times. The rearrangement links TRBV2 to TRBJ2-1; 9 positions agree with TRBD1. V gave up 6 bases and J gave up 3 bases; unmatched junction bases: 6. The V gene's germline CDR1 is SNHLY and CDR2 FYNNEI. CDR3 size: 15 residues. The CDR3 spells CASSAQGAGYNEQFF. In DNA, the CDR3 is TGTGCCAGCAGCGCACAGGGGGCTGGCTACAATGAGCAGTTCTTC.

The rearrangement uses TRBV10-1 and TRBJ2-3, with D maybe TRBD2 (6 bases). The germline V and J ends were trimmed by 3 bases and 4 bases, with 20 bases remaining between them. In germline, CDR1 is WNHNN, CDR2 SYGVQD (reference sequence). CDR3 length: 17 residues. The CDR3 nucleotides are TGCGCCAGCAGTGATTTCAGGGACTCTGCTGGAGCAGATACGCAGTATTTT. Protein: CASSDFRDSAGADTQYF.

The chain links TRBV12-3 or TRBV12-4 to TRBJ2-1; 9 bases line up with TRBD2. The CDR3 spans 16 residues. The V segment lost 7 bases and the J segment 9 bases; nucleotides outside the gene matches: 16. CDR3 residues: CASKLRLAGLSGEQFF. The CDR3 DNA reads as TGTGCCAGCAAATTGCGGCTAGCGGGACTGTCCGGTGAGCAGTTCTTC.

This clonotype has only a few counts. The rearrangement joins TRBV27 to TRBJ1-2, with D perhaps TRBD1 (6 bases). V dropped 5 bases and J dropped 2 bases, with 9 bases sitting between them. The germline V gene has CDR1 MNHEY and CDR2 SMNVEV (reference sequence). The CDR3 has 13 residues. The chain's CDR3 is CASSRQENYGYTF. In DNA form, the CDR3 reads TGTGCCAGCAGTCGACAGGAGAACTATGGCTACACCTTC.

In its sample, this clonotype was seen a few times. The CDR3 is CASSLGANRVDIQYF. CDR3 coding DNA: TGTGCCAGCAGCTTAGGGGCGAACAGGGTAGACATTCAGTACTTC. The genes are TRBV7-8 and TRBJ2-4; D is perhaps TRBD1 (6 bases). The CDR3 totals 15 residues. Germline CDR1 reads SGHVS; CDR2 reads FQNEAQ. V was cut by 1 base and J by 8 bases, with 15 bases left in between. The entire variable domain, with the rest obtained from reference TRBV7-8 and TRBJ2-4, is as follows: GAGVSQSPRYKVAKRGQDVALRCDPISGHVSLFWYQQALGQGPEFLTYFQNEAQLDKSGLPSDRFFAERPEGSVSTLKIQRTQQEDSAVYLCASSLGANRVDIQYFGAGTRLSVL.

The chain employs TRBV29-1 and TRBJ2-1; D gene uncertain. Germline CDR1 and CDR2: SQVTM and ANQGSEA. The CDR3 is 13 amino acids. V was pared by 4 bases and J by 0 bases, with 7 bases between. CDR3 sequence: CSVVVSSYNEQFF. The CDR3 bases are TGCAGCGTTGTCGTTAGCTCCTACAATGAGCAGTTCTTC.

The gene calls are TRBV7-2 and TRBJ2-7; D may be TRBD1 or TRBD2 (5 bases each). This CDR3 contains 13 residues. V gave up 9 bases and J gave up 4 bases, with 16 bases separating them. Germline CDR1 reads SGHTA; CDR2 reads FQGNSA. CDR3 sequence (DNA): TGTGCCAGTAGCCAGGGAGTTCGGTACGAGCAGTACTTC. Protein: CASSQGVRYEQYF.

The chain combines TRBV4-2 with TRBJ2-5, with 12 nucleotides matching TRBD2. Looked up from germline, CDR1 is LGHNA and CDR2 is YNFKEQ. The CDR3 is 16 residues long. Trimming at V came to 5 bases and at J to 1 base, leaving 5 bases not matched to a gene. The CDR3 loop is CASSKGLAGFQETQYF. CDR3 DNA sequence: TGTGCCAGCAGCAAGGGACTAGCGGGTTTCCAAGAGACCCAGTACTTC.

The J gene is TRBJ1-1, the V gene TRBV7-3, with D unclear. Germline V gives CDR1 SGHTA, CDR2 FQGTGA. This CDR3 comprises 13 residues. V was cut by 4 bases and J by 6 bases, with 12 bases left in between. The CDR3 reads CASSSLLRAEAFF. Written as DNA, the CDR3 is TGTGCCAGCAGCTCCCTCCTTCGCGCTGAAGCTTTCTTT. Filled out from reference TRBV7-3 and TRBJ1-1, the complete variable domain reads GAGVSQTPSNKVTEKGKYVELRCDPISGHTALYWYRQSLGQGPEFLIYFQGTGAADDSGLPNDRFFAVRPEGSVSTLKIQRTERGDSAVYLCASSSLLRAEAFFGQGTRLTVV.